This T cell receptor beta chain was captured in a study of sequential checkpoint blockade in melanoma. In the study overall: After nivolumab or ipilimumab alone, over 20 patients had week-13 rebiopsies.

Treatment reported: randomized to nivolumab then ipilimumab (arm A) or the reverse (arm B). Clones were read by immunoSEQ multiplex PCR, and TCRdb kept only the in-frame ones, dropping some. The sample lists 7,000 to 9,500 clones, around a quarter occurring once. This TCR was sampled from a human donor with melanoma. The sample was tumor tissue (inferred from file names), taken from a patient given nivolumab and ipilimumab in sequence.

The CDR3 DNA reads as TGCAGCGCTACGACAGGGGCGTCCTATGGCTACACCTTC. Amino acid sequence: CSATTGASYGYTF. The chain couples TRBV29-1 to TRBJ1-2; 8 bases fit TRBD1. There are 13 residues in the CDR3. J was trimmed by 4 bases and V by 7 bases; bases with no gene match: 8. CDR1 and CDR2 (germline): SQVTM, ANQGSEA.